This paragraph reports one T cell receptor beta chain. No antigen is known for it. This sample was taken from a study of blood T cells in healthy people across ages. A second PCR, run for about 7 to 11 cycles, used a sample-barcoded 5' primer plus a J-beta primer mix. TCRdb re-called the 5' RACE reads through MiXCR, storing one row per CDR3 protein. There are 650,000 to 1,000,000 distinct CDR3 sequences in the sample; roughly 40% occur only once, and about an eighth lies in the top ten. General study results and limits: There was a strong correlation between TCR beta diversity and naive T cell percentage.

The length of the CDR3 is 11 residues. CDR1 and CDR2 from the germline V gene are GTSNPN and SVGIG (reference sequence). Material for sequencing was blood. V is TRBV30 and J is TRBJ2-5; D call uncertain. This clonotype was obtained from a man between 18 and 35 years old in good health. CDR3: CLVYYQETQYF. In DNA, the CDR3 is TGTCTCGTTTATTACCAAGAGACCCAGTACTTC.